These 31 T cell receptor beta chains were sequenced from one sample in a study of T cells after somatic rescue of genetic block. Libraries were prepared by immunoSEQ multiplex PCR; TCRdb keeps only in-frame clonotypes and omits some of them. The profile shows 9,500 to 15,000 clones, 60% to 85% of them singletons. The material sequenced was peripheral blood mononuclear cells (PBMCs). These receptors came from a boy aged 5-17 years.

The V gene is TRBV13, the J gene TRBJ2-7; 10 nucleotides align to TRBD2. CDR3 length: 15 amino acids. Germline CDR1 is PRHDT and CDR2 is FYEKMQ (reference sequence). Unmatched junction bases numbered 4, after V lost 3 bases and J lost 2 bases. CDR3 region: CASSFSGRPPYEQYF. The CDR3, as DNA: TGTGCCAGCAGCTTTAGCGGGAGGCCCCCCTACGAGCAGTACTTC.

This clone was detected a few times. The chain uses TRBV9 and TRBJ2-2; D might be TRBD1 (6 bases). With 4 bases removed from V and 1 base from J, the gap between germline ends came to 17 bases. Germline V gene data show CDR1 as SGDLS and CDR2 as YYNGEE. The CDR3 loop spans 17 amino acids. CDR3 in amino acids: CASSPLTGTLNTGELFF. CDR3 DNA: TGTGCCAGCAGCCCCCTAACCGGGACACTGAACACCGGGGAGCTGTTTTTT.

The J gene is TRBJ2-5, the V gene TRBV28; maybe TRBD2 (5 bases). The V and J ends lost 3 bases and 0 bases respectively, with 14 bases between them. The CDR3 extends over 16 amino acids. Germline V gene lookup returns CDR1 MDHEN and CDR2 SYDVKM. The chain's CDR3 is CASSFFNPGYQETQYF. The DNA for the CDR3 is TGTGCCAGCAGTTTCTTCAATCCGGGGTACCAAGAGACCCAGTACTTC. Complete variable domain (other parts from reference TRBV28 and TRBJ2-5): DVKVTQSSRYLVKRTGEKVFLECVQDMDHENMFWYRQDPGLGLRLIYFSYDVKMKEKGDIPEGYSVSREKKERFSLILESASTNQTSMYLCASSFFNPGYQETQYFGPGTRLLVL.

This clone was observed a few times. The CDR3 region is CASSSGLAGGANEQFF. In DNA, the CDR3 is TGCGCCAGCAGCTCGGGACTAGCGGGAGGAGCCAATGAGCAGTTCTTC. V usage is TRBV5-1 and J usage is TRBJ2-1; 15 bases line up with TRBD2. The trim removed 3 bases at V and 6 bases at J, leaving 4 bases unmatched. The CDR3 is 16 amino acids. Germline CDR1 is SGHRS and CDR2 is YFSETQ.

The chain employs TRBV2 and TRBJ2-3; TRBD2 matches at 10 bases. Losses at the gene ends were 3 bases for V and 0 bases for J; bases not matched to a gene: 6. This CDR3 comprises 17 residues. The V gene's germline CDR1 is SNHLY and CDR2 FYNNEI. CDR3 bases: TGTGCCAGCAGTGAGGGGTCTAGCGGGAGAAGCACAGATACGCAGTATTTT. Protein sequence: CASSEGSSGRSTDTQYF.

The CDR3 spells CASSEAKGIGTEAFF. DNA for the CDR3: TGTGCCAGCAGTGAAGCGAAGGGGATCGGCACTGAAGCTTTCTTT. The V gene is TRBV2, the J gene TRBJ1-1; D perhaps matches TRBD1 (5 bases). The ends were cut back, 0 bases at V and 4 bases at J, with 12 bases in the middle. Germline lookup yields CDR1 SNHLY and CDR2 FYNNEI. The CDR3 is 15 amino acids. Full variable domain (remainder filled in from reference TRBV2 and TRBJ1-1): EPEVTQTPSHQVTQMGQEVILRCVPISNHLYFYWYRQILGQKVEFLVSFYNNEISEKSEIFDDQFSVERPDGSNFTLKIRSTKLEDSAMYFCASSEAKGIGTEAFFGQGTRLTVV.

Remarks on this clone: Other DNA sequences in the same sample also yield this CDR3. This sequence joins TRBV25-1 and TRBJ1-5, with D perhaps TRBD1 (6 bases). Trimming shortened V by 3 bases and J by 7 bases, and 13 bases separated the two germline ends. From germline, CDR1 is MGHDK and CDR2 SYGVNS. This CDR3 has 14 residues. The CDR3 is CASSETGEGQPQHF. The CDR3 coding sequence is TGTGCCAGCAGTGAGACAGGTGAGGGACAGCCCCAGCATTTT.

The V and J genes are TRBV9 and TRBJ1-1; D call uncertain. CDR1 and CDR2 (germline): SGDLS, YYNGEE. Trimming removed 0 bases at V and 0 bases at J, with 6 bases between. CDR3 size: 14 residues. CDR3 loop: CASSVEAVNTEAFF. As DNA, the CDR3 is TGTGCCAGCAGCGTAGAGGCGGTGAACACTGAAGCTTTCTTT.

This clone was recorded only once. The chain combines TRBV5-1 with TRBJ2-7, with D possibly being TRBD1 or TRBD2 (7 bases each). Germline values: CDR1 SGHRS, CDR2 YFSETQ. CDR3 length: 17 amino acids. Trimming left V 2 bases short and J 4 bases short, with 22 bases between. The CDR3, as DNA: TGCGCCAGCAGCTTTAGGGGCCAGGGGGAGGGCCGATACGAGCAGTACTTC. Its protein is CASSFRGQGEGRYEQYF.

This chain links TRBV6-5 with TRBJ2-7; perhaps TRBD2 as D (5 bases). CDR3 length: 12 amino acids. Germline V gene data show CDR1 as MNHEY and CDR2 as SVGAGI. V gave up 6 bases and J gave up 5 bases, with 11 bases separating them. Here the CDR3 DNA reads TGTGCCAGCAGGGACTTCTTCGACGAGCAGTACTTC. Translation gives CASRDFFDEQYF.

The rearrangement links TRBV5-6 to TRBJ2-3, with a tentative D call TRBD2 (5 bases). This CDR3 is 14 amino acids long. Germline V gene lookup returns CDR1 SGHDT and CDR2 YYEEEE. Trimming cost V 1 base and J 2 bases, with 8 bases left between them. The CDR3 here is CASSLSRVTDTQYF. As DNA, the CDR3 is TGTGCCAGCAGCTTGTCGCGGGTCACAGATACGCAGTATTTT.

In its sample, this clone was seen once. The chain is built from TRBV2 and TRBJ2-4; D is unresolved. In germline, CDR1 is SNHLY, CDR2 FYNNEI. The V end lost 2 bases, the J end lost 6 bases, and 17 bases lay between the germline ends. The CDR3 has 16 amino acids. CDR3 loop: CASSEWGQIGRNIQYF. The CDR3 coding sequence is TGTGCCAGCAGTGAATGGGGTCAGATAGGAAGAAACATTCAGTACTTC.

This rearrangement joins TRBV19 to TRBJ2-7; 10 nucleotides align to TRBD1. The J segment lost 2 bases and the V segment lost 8 bases, leaving 6 bases of the junction unmatched. Germline V gene sequence: CDR1 LNHDA, CDR2 SQIVND (reference sequence). CDR3 length: 14 residues. The CDR3 loop reads CASSPGQGTYEQYF. The DNA for the CDR3 is TGTGCCAGTTCTCCGGGACAGGGGACCTACGAGCAGTACTTC.

This sequence joins TRBV5-1 and TRBJ2-5; no clear D. CDR3 size: 14 residues. Germline assignment: CDR1 SGHRS and CDR2 YFSETQ. V dropped 3 bases and J dropped 5 bases, with 14 bases sitting between them. The CDR3 here is CASSWFPVSETQYF. In nucleotides, the CDR3 is TGCGCCAGCAGCTGGTTCCCGGTGTCGGAGACCCAGTACTTC.

This chain connects TRBV29-1 to TRBJ2-5; D might be TRBD1 (5 bases). The CDR3 is made up of 14 amino acids. Per germline, CDR1 SQVTM and CDR2 ANQGSEA. In DNA, the CDR3 is TGCAGTCAGAGCCCAGGGCTCCTGGGCGAGACCCAGTACTTC. Translating gives CSQSPGLLGETQYF.

The J gene is TRBJ2-3, the V gene TRBV19; D remains unclear. V was cut by 3 bases and J by 4 bases, with 11 bases left in between. This CDR3 is built from 14 residues. Looked up from germline, CDR1 is LNHDA and CDR2 is SQIVND (reference sequence). In nucleotides, the CDR3 is TGTGCCAGTAGTATGGGGAACGTGCCAGATACGCAGTATTTT. Protein sequence: CASSMGNVPDTQYF.

The rearrangement joins TRBV28 to TRBJ2-1, with D possibly being TRBD2 (6 bases). CDR1 and CDR2 (germline): MDHEN, SYDVKM. The CDR3 runs 15 residues. Trimming pared 3 bases from V and 8 bases from J, leaving 17 bases between. In DNA form, the CDR3 reads TGTGCCAGCAGTTTGAGGAGGACTTGGGAGGATGAGCAGTTCTTC. Translating gives CASSLRRTWEDEQFF.

V gene TRBV28 combines with J gene TRBJ2-7; 8 bases are shared with TRBD1. CDR1 MDHEN and CDR2 SYDVKM come from the germline V gene. J lost 1 base, V lost 5 bases, and 7 bases had no gene match. CDR3 length: 15 residues. Here the CDR3 reads CASSPPDRASYEQYF. The CDR3 DNA is TGTGCCAGCAGTCCCCCGGACAGGGCGTCCTACGAGCAGTACTTC. Supplemented by reference TRBV28 and TRBJ2-7, the full variable domain reads DVKVTQSSRYLVKRTGEKVFLECVQDMDHENMFWYRQDPGLGLRLIYFSYDVKMKEKGDIPEGYSVSREKKERFSLILESASTNQTSMYLCASSPPDRASYEQYFGPGTRLTVT.

The chain has TRBV7-9 and TRBJ2-4; D might be TRBD1 or TRBD2, each matching 6 bases. Germline lookup yields CDR1 SEHNR and CDR2 FQNEAQ (reference sequence). The CDR3 loop spans 13 amino acids. The germline V and J ends were trimmed by 2 bases and 6 bases, with 8 bases remaining between them. The chain's CDR3 is CASSLRGANIQYF. CDR3 DNA sequence: TGTGCCAGCAGCTTAAGGGGGGCAAACATTCAGTACTTC. The full variable domain, completed using reference TRBV7-9 and TRBJ2-4, is DTGVSQNPRHKITKRGQNVTFRCDPISEHNRLYWYRQTLGQGPEFLTYFQNEAQLEKSRLLSDRFSAERPKGSFSTLEIQRTEQGDSAMYLCASSLRGANIQYFGAGTRLSVL.

The chain couples TRBV5-1 to TRBJ2-7; the match to TRBD1 covers 8 bases. After removal of 7 bases from V and 5 bases from J, the junction contained 17 bases not matched to a gene. CDR3 length equals 16 residues. CDR1 is SGHRS and CDR2 is YFSETQ in the germline V gene. CDR3 in amino acids: CASASFLDRGKHEQYF. CDR3 sequence (DNA): TGCGCCAGCGCCTCTTTCCTCGACAGGGGTAAGCACGAGCAGTACTTC.

This clone was seen more than once but under ten times. The chain links TRBV14 to TRBJ2-1; 8 positions agree with TRBD1. J lost 4 bases, V lost 0 bases, and 8 bases had no gene match. Looked up from germline, CDR1 is SGHDN and CDR2 is FVKESK. There are 17 residues in the CDR3. For the CDR3, the DNA is TGTGCCAGCAGCCAAGATGGGACAGGCCGAGGGTACAATGAGCAGTTCTTC. This sequence encodes CASSQDGTGRGYNEQFF.

V is TRBV27 and J is TRBJ1-2; D call uncertain. The germline CDR1 and CDR2 sequences are MNHEY and SMNVEV (reference sequence). Trimming pared 8 bases from V and 8 bases from J, leaving 27 bases between. The CDR3 has 16 residues. This chain's CDR3 is CASGPAGSKPSQGYTF. CDR3 nucleotides: TGTGCCAGCGGACCGGCAGGCTCCAAACCATCCCAAGGCTACACCTTC.

The V gene is TRBV7-8, the J gene TRBJ2-3, with D perhaps matching TRBD2 (5 bases). CDR3 length equals 16 residues. CDR1 and CDR2 (germline): SGHVS, FQNEAQ. Trimming cost V 3 bases and J 2 bases, with 15 bases left between them. The chain's CDR3 is CASSFQTILSTDTQYF. The DNA for the CDR3 is TGTGCCAGCAGCTTCCAGACTATACTCTCCACAGATACGCAGTATTTT.

This clone appeared a few times. The chain links TRBV19 to TRBJ2-3; 8 positions match TRBD2. The CDR3 sequence is 16 residues long. CDR1 and CDR2 from the germline V gene are LNHDA and SQIVND (reference sequence). After removal of 5 bases from V and 5 bases from J, the junction contained 12 bases not matched to a gene. The CDR3 bases are TGTGCCAGTAGTCCCCGCGGGGGGAGCGGGAAAGATACGCAGTATTTT. This codes for CASSPRGGSGKDTQYF.

This sequence joins TRBV7-7 and TRBJ2-3, with D unclear. The CDR3 has 13 residues. Per the germline V gene, CDR1 is SSHAT and CDR2 is FNYEAQ (reference sequence). Trimming took 2 bases from V and 5 from J, leaving 8 bases between them. CDR3 sequence: CASSLYPKDTQYF. The CDR3 DNA sequence: TGTGCCAGCAGCTTATACCCTAAAGATACGCAGTATTTT. Full variable domain (remainder filled in from reference TRBV7-7 and TRBJ2-3): GAGVSQSPRYKVTKRGQDVTLRCDPISSHATLYWYQQALGQGPEFLTYFNYEAQPDKSGLPSDRFSAERPEGSISTLTIQRTEQRDSAMYRCASSLYPKDTQYFGPGTRLTVL.

The rearrangement links TRBV28 to TRBJ2-7, with 10 positions matching TRBD2. Germline-derived CDR1 and CDR2 are MDHEN and SYDVKM. The CDR3 covers 15 residues. With V trimmed by 7 bases and J by 3 bases, 9 bases remained unmatched. The CDR3 is CASKTPSGGNYEQYF. The CDR3 DNA follows: TGTGCCAGCAAAACCCCTAGCGGGGGCAACTACGAGCAGTACTTC. Based on the CDR3 plus reference TRBV28 and TRBJ2-7, the full variable domain is DVKVTQSSRYLVKRTGEKVFLECVQDMDHENMFWYRQDPGLGLRLIYFSYDVKMKEKGDIPEGYSVSREKKERFSLILESASTNQTSMYLCASKTPSGGNYEQYFGPGTRLTVT.

V usage is TRBV18 and J usage is TRBJ1-1; D gene uncertain. Germline V lookup: CDR1 KGHSH, CDR2 LQKENI. The CDR3 spans 14 residues. V was clipped by 2 bases and J by 7 bases, with 14 bases between them. The CDR3 DNA sequence: TGTGCCAGCTCACCAACTTCTACGAGTGGTGAAGCTTTCTTT. It encodes CASSPTSTSGEAFF.

This clone was seen once. The chain uses TRBV7-9 and TRBJ2-2, with no clear D. The CDR3 is 14 amino acids. The V and J ends lost 1 base and 4 bases respectively, with 7 bases between them. Germline lookup yields CDR1 SEHNR and CDR2 FQNEAQ (reference sequence). In DNA, the CDR3 is TGTGCCAGCAGCTTAGAAAGGCCCACCGGGGAGCTGTTTTTT. It yields the protein CASSLERPTGELFF.

The rearrangement uses TRBV11-2 and TRBJ2-2; D may be TRBD1 or TRBD2 (5 bases each). CDR3 length equals 15 residues. The ends were cut back, 1 base at V and 5 bases at J, with 11 bases in the middle. Per germline, CDR1 SGHAT and CDR2 FQNNGV. The CDR3 nucleotides read TGTGCCAGCAGCTTAGGAGGGGTGGTGACCGGGGAGCTGTTTTTT. This encodes CASSLGGVVTGELFF.

The rearrangement uses TRBV5-6 and TRBJ2-7, with D possibly being TRBD1 or TRBD2 (7 bases each). The CDR3 covers 14 residues. Looked up from germline, CDR1 is SGHDT and CDR2 is YYEEEE. Trimming pared 7 bases from V and 2 bases from J, leaving 16 bases between. CDR3 sequence reads: CASRARGTTYEQYF. The DNA of the CDR3 is TGTGCCAGCCGCGCCAGGGGGACTACCTACGAGCAGTACTTC.

This clone was counted once. The V gene is TRBV15, the J gene TRBJ2-1; 7 nucleotides match TRBD2. The CDR3 loop spans 15 amino acids. Germline-derived CDR1 and CDR2 are LNHNV and YYDKDF (reference sequence). V trimming: 6 bases; J trimming: 0 bases; junction bases outside the gene matches: 5. CDR3 nucleotide sequence: TGTGCCACCAGGGGGGGGGACGGCTCCTACAATGAGCAGTTCTTC. Protein: CATRGGDGSYNEQFF. The variable domain in full, completed from reference TRBV15 and TRBJ2-1, reads DAMVIQNPRYQVTQFGKPVTLSCSQTLNHNVMYWYQQKSSQAPKLLFHYYDKDFNNEADTPDNFQSRRPNTSFCFLDIRSPGLGDTAMYLCATRGGDGSYNEQFFGPGTRLTVL.